This T cell receptor (beta chain) was profiled in a study of post-analysis software for immune sequencing data. The wider study: The patients showed relapsing-remitting, secondary progressive and progressive-relapsing multiple sclerosis courses. The study's findings and limits: Controls showed lower frequencies than patients for roughly five TRBV segments, and TRBV5-6, TRBV5-1 and TRBV20-1 were among these.

This clonotype was picked up a small number of times. Its antigen is currently unknown. The germline CDR1 and CDR2 sequences are SGHAT and FQDESV (reference sequence). The trim removed 5 bases at V and 2 bases at J, leaving 5 bases unmatched. There are 15 residues in the CDR3. Tagging with unique molecular identifiers was a feature of the TCR beta cDNA libraries. MiXCR was run by TCRdb on the PCR reads, yielding one entry per CDR3 protein. Of hundreds of thousands of distinct CDR3 sequences listed, 55% to 60% were seen once; the top ten hold approximately 10%. Sequences were obtained from blood. The sequence was collected from a girl aged 2 to 9 with multiple sclerosis. V usage is TRBV11-1 and J usage is TRBJ2-1; the match to TRBD1 covers 8 bases. CDR3 DNA sequence: TGTGCCAGCAGCCTCGGGACAGGCCCCTACAATGAGCAGTTCTTC. It translates to CASSLGTGPYNEQFF.